These T cell receptor beta chains were read from a single sample in a study of blood T cell repertoires in COVID-19. Produced via immunoSEQ multiplex PCR; TCRdb's table is partial and in-frame only. The sample has 360,000 or so clones, 85% to 90% seen once. The material sequenced was PBMCs or T cells enriched from blood (not recorded which). All receptors derive from a woman aged 25 to 39 who had recovered from COVID-19. Each CDR3 is given with its conserved first and last residue. The D gene is left open where the match is weak. Where a row states a size, it is once, few, many or the class of an expanded clone; other rows omit it.

j_call	d_call	cdr3_length	v_call	clone_size	cdr3_aa	cdr3_nt
TRBJ2-1	TRBD2	18	TRBV5-4	.	CASSLGASGALSYNEQFF	TGTGCCAGCAGCTTGGGGGCTAGCGGGGCGCTATCCTACAATGAGCAGTTCTTC
TRBJ1-5	.	19	TRBV30	.	CAWSPTEDRVQYSNQPQHF	TGTGCCTGGAGTCCCACCGAGGACAGAGTCCAGTATAGCAATCAGCCCCAGCATTTT
TRBJ2-5	TRBD2	16	TRBV9	.	CASSAALAGAGETQYF	TGTGCCAGCAGCGCCGCCTTAGCGGGGGCTGGAGAGACCCAGTACTTC
TRBJ2-7	TRBD2	16	TRBV3-1/TRBV3-2	few	CASSQASTSGRYEQYF	TGTGCCAGCAGCCAAGCCTCTACTAGCGGGAGATACGAGCAGTACTTC
TRBJ2-7	.	14	TRBV30	.	CAWSGLVGTYEQYF	TGTGCCTGGAGTGGACTAGTTGGGACCTACGAGCAGTACTTC
TRBJ2-6	.	15	TRBV19	.	CASSLHRSGANVLTF	TGTGCCAGTAGTCTTCACAGGTCCGGGGCCAACGTCCTGACTTTC
TRBJ1-2	TRBD1	14	TRBV29-1	.	CSVETGTANYGYTF	TGCAGCGTGGAAACCGGGACAGCTAACTATGGCTACACCTTC
TRBJ2-5	TRBD2	15	TRBV7-8	.	CASSLLAGGQETQYF	TGTGCCAGCAGCTTACTTGCGGGGGGCCAAGAGACCCAGTACTTC
TRBJ2-1	.	14	TRBV7-2	.	CASSPLTVADEQFF	TGTGCCAGCAGCCCCTTGACGGTAGCAGATGAGCAGTTCTTC
TRBJ2-2	.	17	TRBV19	.	CASKKGQVFLDTGELFF	TGTGCCAGTAAAAAGGGGCAGGTATTTTTGGACACCGGGGAGCTGTTTTTT
TRBJ2-3	.	15	TRBV3-1/TRBV3-2	.	CASSQELVSTDTQYF	TGTGCCAGCAGCCAAGAACTAGTGAGTACAGATACGCAGTATTTT
TRBJ1-1	TRBD1	13	TRBV30	once	CAWGDSLNTEAFF	TGTGCCTGGGGGGACAGCTTAAACACTGAAGCTTTCTTT
TRBJ2-5	.	18	TRBV4-2	.	CASSQASVNSPNPGTQYF	TGTGCCAGCAGCCAAGCGTCGGTAAACTCCCCGAATCCCGGGACCCAGTACTTC
TRBJ1-2	.	13	TRBV27	.	CASSLGGGYGYTF	TGTGCCAGCAGTTTAGGGGGAGGCTATGGCTACACCTTC
TRBJ1-6	.	16	TRBV19	.	CASSIRASRGDSPLHF	TGTGCCAGTAGTATCAGGGCGAGCCGGGGGGATTCACCCCTCCACTTT
TRBJ2-7	TRBD2	16	TRBV2	.	CASSVTGTSGSRGQYF	TGTGCCAGCAGTGTTACCGGGACTAGCGGGAGTAGGGGGCAGTACTTC
TRBJ2-5	TRBD1	14	TRBV5-6	.	CASRRQGALETQYF	TGTGCCAGCAGGCGACAGGGGGCTTTGGAGACCCAGTACTTC
TRBJ1-1	TRBD1	16	TRBV2	.	CASREPYRGRDSEAFF	TGTGCCAGCCGGGAACCGTACAGGGGGCGGGATAGTGAAGCTTTCTTT
TRBJ2-7	TRBD1	16	TRBV6-6	.	CASSWDRLKGTYEQYF	TGTGCCAGCAGTTGGGACAGATTAAAAGGCACCTACGAGCAGTACTTC
TRBJ1-2	TRBD1	14	TRBV7-9	few	CASTPDRVGYGYTF	TGTGCCAGCACCCCCGACAGGGTAGGCTATGGCTACACCTTC
TRBJ2-7	.	13	TRBV28	.	CASSPQFPYEQYF	TGTGCCAGCAGTCCCCAATTTCCCTACGAGCAGTACTTC
TRBJ2-3	.	16	TRBV9	.	CASSVAAGRSTDTQYF	TGTGCCAGCAGCGTAGCGGCCGGGAGAAGCACAGATACGCAGTATTTT
TRBJ2-1	.	13	TRBV5-1	.	CASSRGLLNEQFF	TGCGCCAGCAGCCGGGGACTCTTGAATGAGCAGTTCTTC
TRBJ2-3	.	12	TRBV12-3/TRBV12-4	.	CASSFQGSTQYF	TGTGCCAGCAGTTTTCAGGGGAGTACGCAGTATTTT
TRBJ1-5	.	13	TRBV2	.	CASNLQLNQPQHF	TGTGCCAGCAATCTACAGCTCAATCAGCCCCAGCATTTT
TRBJ2-2	TRBD1	17	TRBV18	.	CASSPPRGQGDTGELFF	TGTGCCAGCTCACCGCCAAGAGGACAGGGTGACACCGGGGAGCTGTTTTTT
TRBJ2-4	TRBD1	14	TRBV29-1	.	CSVGQGANKNIQYF	TGCAGCGTTGGGCAGGGGGCAAACAAAAACATTCAGTACTTC
TRBJ2-7	TRBD1	15	TRBV5-1	.	CASSSTGTGGYEQYF	TGCGCCAGCAGCTCGACCGGGACAGGGGGCTACGAGCAGTACTTC
TRBJ2-3	.	15	TRBV7-9	.	CASSKGDFTTDTQYF	TGTGCCAGCAGCAAAGGCGACTTCACCACAGATACGCAGTATTTT
TRBJ1-3	TRBD1	15	TRBV19	.	CASSSDRAAGNTIYF	TGTGCCAGTAGTAGTGACAGGGCGGCAGGAAACACCATATATTTT
TRBJ2-2	.	14	TRBV3-1/TRBV3-2	.	CASSLVGRAGELFF	TGTGCCAGCAGCCTGGTCGGGAGAGCCGGGGAGCTGTTTTTT
TRBJ2-6	TRBD1	18	TRBV10-1	few	CASKNPGQGESGANVLTF	TGCGCCAGCAAGAATCCGGGACAGGGGGAATCTGGGGCCAACGTCCTGACTTTC
TRBJ1-5	.	13	TRBV9	.	CASSVGRGQPQHF	TGTGCCAGCAGCGTAGGCAGGGGCCAGCCCCAGCATTTT
TRBJ2-7	TRBD2	15	TRBV30	once	CAWSGTSSSSYEQYF	TGTGCCTGGAGTGGGACTAGCTCAAGCTCCTACGAGCAGTACTTC
TRBJ2-1	.	15	TRBV27	.	CASRLTLLAGNEQFF	TGTGCCAGCAGATTAACTCTCCTGGCGGGCAATGAGCAGTTCTTC
TRBJ2-5	.	12	TRBV10-3	.	CASGDTQETQYF	TGTGCCAGTGGGGACACCCAAGAGACCCAGTACTTC
TRBJ2-7	TRBD1	16	TRBV28	.	CASSSVVGTGFYEQYF	TGTGCCAGCAGCTCTGTGGTCGGGACAGGGTTCTACGAGCAGTACTTC
TRBJ2-7	.	17	TRBV7-9	.	CASSLEGLGTVSYEQYF	TGTGCCAGCAGCTTAGAAGGACTTGGCACCGTCTCCTACGAGCAGTACTTC
TRBJ2-1	TRBD1	16	TRBV12-5	once	CASGNLDRGYDNEQFF	TGTGCTAGTGGAAACCTGGACAGGGGCTACGACAATGAGCAGTTCTTC
TRBJ2-1	TRBD2	16	TRBV5-1	.	CASSLTSGSSYNEQFF	TGCGCCAGCAGCTTGACTAGCGGAAGCTCCTACAATGAGCAGTTCTTC
TRBJ2-2	.	15	TRBV10-3	.	CAISGGSGRTGELFF	TGTGCCATCAGTGGGGGGTCAGGGAGGACCGGGGAGCTGTTTTTT
TRBJ2-4	.	16	TRBV6-5	.	CASSYEGAGAKNIQYF	TGTGCCAGCAGTTACGAGGGGGCGGGGGCCAAAAACATTCAGTACTTC
TRBJ1-2	.	15	TRBV7-9	.	CASSSRNSDLHGYTF	TGTGCCAGCAGCTCCCGCAATTCGGACTTACATGGCTACACCTTC
TRBJ2-7	TRBD1	15	TRBV2	.	CASSEAADRGYEQYF	TGTGCCAGCAGTGAAGCCGCGGACAGGGGCTACGAGCAGTACTTC
TRBJ1-4	.	15	TRBV5-1	once	CASSLEGARSEKLFF	TGCGCCAGCAGCTTGGAAGGGGCCCGGAGTGAAAAACTGTTTTTT
TRBJ2-6	.	14	TRBV29-1	once	CSVGPETGANVLTF	TGCAGCGTGGGTCCGGAGACTGGGGCCAACGTCCTGACTTTC
TRBJ2-1	.	15	TRBV11-3	.	CASSLDVAGVNEQFF	TGTGCCAGCAGCTTAGATGTGGCAGGGGTCAATGAGCAGTTCTTC
TRBJ2-1	.	12	TRBV28	.	CASSLLGGEQFF	TGTGCCAGCAGTTTGCTCGGGGGTGAGCAGTTCTTC
TRBJ2-1	TRBD1	15	TRBV9	.	CASSGGQGVRNEQFF	TGTGCCAGCAGCGGGGGACAGGGTGTTAGGAATGAGCAGTTCTTC
TRBJ1-5	.	13	TRBV28	.	CASRATGYQPQHF	TGTGCCAGCAGAGCTACAGGGTATCAGCCCCAGCATTTT
TRBJ1-5	TRBD1	12	TRBV29-1	.	CSVGDRGQPQHF	TGCAGCGTCGGGGACAGGGGCCAGCCCCAGCATTTT
TRBJ1-1	.	14	TRBV11-2	.	CASSLGSSYTEAFF	TGTGCCAGCAGCTTAGGGAGTAGCTACACTGAAGCTTTCTTT
TRBJ1-5	TRBD1	15	TRBV18	.	CASSPPDRGNQPQHF	TGTGCCAGCTCACCACCGGACAGGGGGAATCAGCCCCAGCATTTT
TRBJ2-1	TRBD2	14	TRBV7-3	.	CASSQLAGVNEQFF	TGTGCCAGCAGCCAACTAGCGGGAGTCAATGAGCAGTTCTTC
TRBJ2-7	.	17	TRBV7-2	once	CASSLQIPLTGSYEQYF	TGTGCCAGCAGCTTACAAATCCCGCTGACAGGCTCCTACGAGCAGTACTTC
TRBJ2-6	TRBD1	18	TRBV7-9	few	CASSLMTGPSLGANVLTF	TGTGCCAGCAGCTTAATGACAGGGCCCAGTCTTGGGGCCAACGTCCTGACTTTC